Listed below are T cell receptor beta chains from one sample, sequenced in a study of early T cells in non-severe SARS-CoV-2 infection. One entry per CDR3 protein, called by TCRdb with MiXCR from the 5' RACE reads. This table holds approximately 40,000 distinct CDR3 sequences, roughly a tenth found once. Sequencing was done on a sample of whole blood. These receptors all come from an adult who was a healthcare worker with PCR-confirmed SARS-CoV-2 infection or an uninfected control (not recorded which). The CDR3 runs from the conserved cysteine through the conserved F or W. D genes are given only for firm matches. Only some rows state a clone size, as once, few, many or a class for expanded clones.

v_gene: TRBV20-1
abundance: many
j_gene: TRBJ2-1
d_gene: TRBD2
CDR3aa: CSAYKPPSGAKQGNNEQFF
CDR3nt: TGCAGTGCTTATAAGCCACCTAGCGGGGCAAAGCAGGGAAACAATGAGCAGTTCTTC

v_gene: TRBV20-1
abundance: .
j_gene: TRBJ1-2
d_gene: .
CDR3aa: CSASSGRDYGYTF
CDR3nt: TGCAGTGCTAGCAGCGGCAGAGACTATGGCTACACCTTC

v_gene: TRBV7-2
abundance: .
j_gene: TRBJ2-2
d_gene: TRBD1
CDR3aa: CASIRTGGYTGELFF
CDR3nt: TGTGCCAGCATCAGGACAGGGGGCTATACCGGGGAGCTGTTTTTT

v_gene: TRBV15
abundance: .
j_gene: TRBJ1-4
d_gene: .
CDR3aa: CATRARSTNEKLFF
CDR3nt: TGTGCCACCAGAGCACGGTCAACTAATGAAAAACTGTTTTTT

v_gene: TRBV20-1
abundance: .
j_gene: TRBJ2-7
d_gene: TRBD2
CDR3aa: CSATAGDQTYEQYF
CDR3nt: TGCAGTGCTACGGCGGGGGACCAAACCTACGAGCAGTACTTC

v_gene: TRBV27
abundance: .
j_gene: TRBJ2-1
d_gene: TRBD1
CDR3aa: CASRRDRANYNEQFF
CDR3nt: TGTGCCAGCAGGAGGGACAGAGCGAATTACAATGAGCAGTTCTTC

v_gene: TRBV4-3
abundance: many
j_gene: TRBJ1-5
d_gene: .
CDR3aa: CASNQDLGDQPQHF
CDR3nt: TGCGCCAGCAACCAAGATTTGGGGGACCAGCCCCAGCATTTT

v_gene: TRBV20-1
abundance: .
j_gene: TRBJ2-2
d_gene: .
CDR3aa: CSASPIWATGELFF
CDR3nt: TGCAGTGCCTCCCCTATCTGGGCCACCGGGGAGCTGTTTTTT

v_gene: TRBV6-6
abundance: medium-sized
j_gene: TRBJ2-1
d_gene: .
CDR3aa: CASSSSRSSGNEQFF
CDR3nt: TGTGCCAGCAGTTCGAGCCGAAGCAGCGGGAATGAGCAGTTCTTC

v_gene: TRBV7-2
abundance: .
j_gene: TRBJ2-1
d_gene: TRBD2
CDR3aa: CASSLGGGSYNEQFF
CDR3nt: TGTGCCAGCAGCTTAGGCGGGGGGTCTTACAATGAGCAGTTCTTC

v_gene: TRBV25-1
abundance: .
j_gene: TRBJ1-2
d_gene: .
CDR3aa: CASSAGSFYGYTF
CDR3nt: TGTGCCAGCAGCGCCGGGTCCTTCTATGGCTACACCTTC

v_gene: TRBV7-9
abundance: .
j_gene: TRBJ2-7
d_gene: .
CDR3aa: CASSSPSSYEQYF
CDR3nt: TGTGCCAGCAGCTCCCCCAGCTCCTACGAGCAGTACTTC

v_gene: TRBV20-1
abundance: few
j_gene: TRBJ2-5
d_gene: TRBD1
CDR3aa: CSARNPRGLETQYF
CDR3nt: TGCAGTGCTAGGAACCCCAGGGGGTTGGAGACCCAGTACTTC

v_gene: TRBV7-8
abundance: many
j_gene: TRBJ2-7
d_gene: .
CDR3aa: CASSAGQLLTHF
CDR3nt: TGTGCCAGCAGCGCAGGACAGCTTCTGACACACTTC

v_gene: TRBV9
abundance: .
j_gene: TRBJ1-3
d_gene: .
CDR3aa: CASSVDSSHLSGNTIYF
CDR3nt: TGTGCCAGCAGCGTAGACTCCAGCCACCTCTCTGGAAACACCATATATTTT

v_gene: TRBV6-5
abundance: few
j_gene: TRBJ2-3
d_gene: TRBD2
CDR3aa: CASTVRGADTQYF
CDR3nt: TGTGCCAGCACTGTCCGGGGGGCAGATACGCAGTATTTT

v_gene: TRBV5-4
abundance: few
j_gene: TRBJ1-4
d_gene: TRBD1
CDR3aa: CASSPDRREKLFF
CDR3nt: TGTGCCAGCAGCCCGGACAGGAGGGAAAAACTGTTTTTT

v_gene: TRBV7-6
abundance: many
j_gene: TRBJ1-1
d_gene: .
CDR3aa: CASSLDSNTEAFF
CDR3nt: TGTGCCAGCAGCTTAGACAGTAACACTGAAGCTTTCTTT

v_gene: TRBV6-5
abundance: .
j_gene: TRBJ2-5
d_gene: TRBD2
CDR3aa: CASSSLSGGRKETQYF
CDR3nt: TGTGCCAGCAGTTCCCTTAGCGGGGGGCGGAAAGAGACCCAGTACTTC

v_gene: TRBV4-1
abundance: .
j_gene: TRBJ2-1
d_gene: TRBD2
CDR3aa: CASSQDGVAGGYYNEQFF
CDR3nt: TGCGCCAGCAGCCAAGACGGGGTAGCGGGGGGTTACTACAATGAGCAGTTCTTC

v_gene: TRBV6-6
abundance: .
j_gene: TRBJ1-5
d_gene: TRBD1
CDR3aa: CASSYRQGGNSTF
CDR3nt: TGTGCCAGCAGTTACCGACAGGGCGGAAATTCAACATTT

v_gene: TRBV24-1
abundance: many
j_gene: TRBJ2-5
d_gene: .
CDR3aa: CATSAPPGRGPETQYF
CDR3nt: TGTGCCACCAGTGCCCCCCCGGGCCGGGGTCCCGAGACCCAGTACTTC

v_gene: TRBV7-2
abundance: .
j_gene: TRBJ2-7
d_gene: TRBD1
CDR3aa: CASSLTGVRSSYEQYF
CDR3nt: TGTGCCAGCAGCCTAACAGGGGTTCGGTCCTCCTACGAGCAGTACTTC

v_gene: TRBV12-5
abundance: few
j_gene: TRBJ2-3
d_gene: .
CDR3aa: CASGLVGLRTQYF
CDR3nt: TGTGCTAGTGGTTTGGTGGGTCTTCGAACGCAGTATTTT

v_gene: TRBV9
abundance: many
j_gene: TRBJ1-4
d_gene: .
CDR3aa: CASSVGAATTNEKLFF
CDR3nt: TGTGCCAGCAGCGTAGGGGCGGCAACAACTAATGAAAAACTGTTTTTT

v_gene: TRBV28
abundance: few
j_gene: TRBJ1-2
d_gene: .
CDR3aa: CASLRGPYGYTF
CDR3nt: TGTGCCAGCCTCAGGGGCCCCTATGGCTACACCTTC

v_gene: TRBV5-1
abundance: .
j_gene: TRBJ2-7
d_gene: TRBD1
CDR3aa: CASSKDRVPSYEQYF
CDR3nt: TGCGCCAGCAGCAAAGACAGGGTTCCATCCTACGAGCAGTACTTC

v_gene: TRBV20-1
abundance: many
j_gene: TRBJ1-2
d_gene: .
CDR3aa: CSARALLKGIGYGYTF
CDR3nt: TGCAGTGCTAGAGCTCTTCTCAAGGGCATCGGCTATGGCTACACCTTC

v_gene: TRBV18
abundance: many
j_gene: TRBJ1-6
d_gene: .
CDR3aa: CASSPDSGGLYNSPLHF
CDR3nt: TGTGCCAGCTCCCCCGACAGTGGAGGATTATATAATTCACCCCTCCACTTT

v_gene: TRBV19
abundance: many
j_gene: TRBJ2-5
d_gene: .
CDR3aa: CASSPEWALQETQYF
CDR3nt: TGTGCCAGTAGTCCCGAGTGGGCACTGCAAGAGACCCAGTACTTC

v_gene: TRBV24-1
abundance: .
j_gene: TRBJ2-3
d_gene: .
CDR3aa: CATSDYGPFGNTDTQYF
CDR3nt: TGTGCCACCAGTGATTATGGCCCGTTTGGCAACACAGATACGCAGTATTTT

v_gene: TRBV18
abundance: .
j_gene: TRBJ2-5
d_gene: .
CDR3aa: CASSPGGEETQYF
CDR3nt: TGTGCCAGCTCACCAGGGGGCGAAGAGACCCAGTACTTC

v_gene: TRBV12-3/TRBV12-4
abundance: few
j_gene: TRBJ2-4
d_gene: .
CDR3aa: CASSLDRRKNIQYF
CDR3nt: TGTGCCAGCAGTTTAGATAGGAGGAAAAACATTCAGTACTTC